This T cell receptor beta chain was documented in a study of Ad26.COV2.S vaccination and SARS-CoV-2 variants. Treatment described: roughly 19 received Ad26.COV2.S at low or high dose, single or two shots; about 5 received placebo; per-sample allocation not given. Day 63 after the first injection of vaccine or placebo was the sampling time. With 1 base clipped from V and 3 bases from J, the junction kept 7 bases outside the gene matches. This CDR3 is 16 amino acids long. Germline loops: CDR1 MDHEN, CDR2 SYDVKM. Assay used: immunoSEQ multiplex PCR; TCRdb lists only in-frame clones, some missing. The table shows some 480,000 clones, with approximately 88% occurring only once.

The clonotype was recovered from a person between 18 and 59 years old who received the Ad26.COV2.S COVID-19 vaccine or a placebo. Source: peripheral blood, taken in a trial of Ad26.COV2.S vaccine versus placebo. This chain joins TRBV28 and TRBJ2-3; the match to TRBD1 covers 7 bases. This chain's CDR3 is CASSLSGQGVTDTQYF. CDR3 coding DNA: TGTGCCAGCAGTTTATCTGGGCAGGGGGTAACAGATACGCAGTATTTT.